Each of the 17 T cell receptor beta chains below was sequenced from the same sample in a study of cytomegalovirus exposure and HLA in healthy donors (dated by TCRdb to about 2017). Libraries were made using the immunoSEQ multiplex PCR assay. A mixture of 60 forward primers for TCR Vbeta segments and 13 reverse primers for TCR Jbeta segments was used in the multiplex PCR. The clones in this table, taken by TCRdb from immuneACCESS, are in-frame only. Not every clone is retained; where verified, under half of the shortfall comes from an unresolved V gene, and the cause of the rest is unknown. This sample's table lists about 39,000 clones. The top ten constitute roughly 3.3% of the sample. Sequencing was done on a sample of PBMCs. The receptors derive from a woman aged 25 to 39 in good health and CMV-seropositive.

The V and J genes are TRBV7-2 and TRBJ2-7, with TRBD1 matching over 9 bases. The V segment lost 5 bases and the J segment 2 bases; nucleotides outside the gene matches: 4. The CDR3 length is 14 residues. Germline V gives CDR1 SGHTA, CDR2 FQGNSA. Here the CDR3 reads CASSAGQGPYEQYF. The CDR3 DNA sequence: TGTGCCAGCAGCGCAGGACAGGGGCCCTACGAGCAGTACTTC.

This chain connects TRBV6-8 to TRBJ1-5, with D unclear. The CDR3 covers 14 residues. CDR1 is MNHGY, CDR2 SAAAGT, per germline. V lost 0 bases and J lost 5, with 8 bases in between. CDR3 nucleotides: TGTGCCAGCAGTTACTCGGAGGGAGATCAGCCCCAGCATTTT. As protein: CASSYSEGDQPQHF.

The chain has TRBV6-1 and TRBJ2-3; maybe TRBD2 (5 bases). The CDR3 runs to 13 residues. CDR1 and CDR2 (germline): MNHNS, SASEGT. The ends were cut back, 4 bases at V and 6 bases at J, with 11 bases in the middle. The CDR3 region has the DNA TGTGCCAGCAGTGTCCGGGGATCGGATACGCAGTATTTT. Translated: CASSVRGSDTQYF.

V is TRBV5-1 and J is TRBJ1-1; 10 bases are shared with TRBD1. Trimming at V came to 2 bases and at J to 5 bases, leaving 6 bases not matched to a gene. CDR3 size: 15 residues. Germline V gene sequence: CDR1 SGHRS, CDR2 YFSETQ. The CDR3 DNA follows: TGCGCCAGCAGCTTAGACCGGACAGGGGGAACTGAAGCTTTCTTT. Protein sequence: CASSLDRTGGTEAFF.

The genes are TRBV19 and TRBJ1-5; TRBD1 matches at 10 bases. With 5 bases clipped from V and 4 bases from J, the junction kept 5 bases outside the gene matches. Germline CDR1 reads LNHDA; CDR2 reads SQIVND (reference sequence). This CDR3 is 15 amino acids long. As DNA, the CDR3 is TGTGCCAGTAGTTTCGGGACAGGGGAGAATCAGCCCCAGCATTTT. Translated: CASSFGTGENQPQHF.

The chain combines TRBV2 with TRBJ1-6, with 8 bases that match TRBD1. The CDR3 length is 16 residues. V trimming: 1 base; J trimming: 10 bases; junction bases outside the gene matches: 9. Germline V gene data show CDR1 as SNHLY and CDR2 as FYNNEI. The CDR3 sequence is CASSEGQGALGSPLHF. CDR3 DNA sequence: TGTGCCAGCAGTGAAGGCCAGGGGGCCTTGGGGTCACCCCTCCACTTT.

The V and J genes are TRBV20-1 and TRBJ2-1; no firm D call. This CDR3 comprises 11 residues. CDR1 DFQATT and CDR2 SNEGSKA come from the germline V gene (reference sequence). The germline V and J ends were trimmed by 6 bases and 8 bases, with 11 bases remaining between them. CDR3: CSAPEVDEQFF. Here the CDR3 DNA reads TGCAGTGCCCCCGAGGTCGATGAGCAGTTCTTC.

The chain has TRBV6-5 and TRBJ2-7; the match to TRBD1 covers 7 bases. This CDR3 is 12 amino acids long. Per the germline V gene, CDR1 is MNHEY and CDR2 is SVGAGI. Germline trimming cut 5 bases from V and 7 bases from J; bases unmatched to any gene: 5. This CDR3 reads CASSTGEREQYF. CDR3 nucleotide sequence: TGTGCCAGCAGTACAGGGGAGCGGGAGCAGTACTTC.

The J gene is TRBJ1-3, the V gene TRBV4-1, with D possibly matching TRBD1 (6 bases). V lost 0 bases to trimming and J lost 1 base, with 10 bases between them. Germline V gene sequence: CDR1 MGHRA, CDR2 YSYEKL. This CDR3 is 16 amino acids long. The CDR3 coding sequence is TGCGCCAGCAGCCAAGATGGGGGCCCATCTGGAAACACCATATATTTT. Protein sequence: CASSQDGGPSGNTIYF.

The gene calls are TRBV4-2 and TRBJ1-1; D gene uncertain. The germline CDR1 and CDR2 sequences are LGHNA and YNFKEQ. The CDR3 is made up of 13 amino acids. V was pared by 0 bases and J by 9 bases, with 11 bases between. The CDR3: CASSQDLGVQAFF. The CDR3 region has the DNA TGTGCCAGCAGCCAAGACTTAGGAGTTCAAGCTTTCTTT.

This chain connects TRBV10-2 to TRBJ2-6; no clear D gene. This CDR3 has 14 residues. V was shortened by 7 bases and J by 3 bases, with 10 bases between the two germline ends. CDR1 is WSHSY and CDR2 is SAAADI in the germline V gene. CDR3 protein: CASNSAIGANVLTF. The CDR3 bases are TGCGCCAGCAATAGTGCAATTGGGGCCAACGTCCTGACTTTC.

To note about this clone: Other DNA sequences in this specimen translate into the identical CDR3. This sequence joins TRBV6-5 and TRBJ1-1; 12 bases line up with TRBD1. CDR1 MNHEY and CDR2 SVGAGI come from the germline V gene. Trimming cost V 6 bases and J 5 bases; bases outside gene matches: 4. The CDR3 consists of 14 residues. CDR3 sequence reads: CASSQGQGATEAFF. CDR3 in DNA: TGTGCCAGCAGCCAGGGACAGGGGGCAACTGAAGCTTTCTTT.

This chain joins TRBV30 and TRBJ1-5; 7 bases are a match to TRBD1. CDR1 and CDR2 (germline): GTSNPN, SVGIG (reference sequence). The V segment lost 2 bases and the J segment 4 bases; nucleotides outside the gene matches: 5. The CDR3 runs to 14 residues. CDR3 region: CAWSMTGNNQPQHF. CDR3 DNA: TGTGCCTGGAGTATGACAGGGAATAATCAGCCCCAGCATTTT.

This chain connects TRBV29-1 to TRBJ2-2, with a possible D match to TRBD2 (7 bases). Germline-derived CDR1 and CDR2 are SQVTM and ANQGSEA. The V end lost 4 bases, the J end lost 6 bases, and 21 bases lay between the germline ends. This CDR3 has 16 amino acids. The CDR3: CSVAGVAGARPGELFF. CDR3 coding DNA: TGCAGCGTTGCGGGTGTGGCGGGGGCCCGCCCCGGGGAGCTGTTTTTT.

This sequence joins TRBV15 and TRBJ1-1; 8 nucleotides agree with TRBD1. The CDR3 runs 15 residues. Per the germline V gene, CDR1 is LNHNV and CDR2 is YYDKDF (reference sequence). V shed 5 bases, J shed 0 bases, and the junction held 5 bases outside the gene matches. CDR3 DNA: TGTGCCACCAGCGGTCAGGGGGCCGTGAACACTGAAGCTTTCTTT. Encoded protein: CATSGQGAVNTEAFF. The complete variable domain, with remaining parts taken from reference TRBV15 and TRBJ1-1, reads DAMVIQNPRYQVTQFGKPVTLSCSQTLNHNVMYWYQQKSSQAPKLLFHYYDKDFNNEADTPDNFQSRRPNTSFCFLDIRSPGLGDTAMYLCATSGQGAVNTEAFFGQGTRLTVV.

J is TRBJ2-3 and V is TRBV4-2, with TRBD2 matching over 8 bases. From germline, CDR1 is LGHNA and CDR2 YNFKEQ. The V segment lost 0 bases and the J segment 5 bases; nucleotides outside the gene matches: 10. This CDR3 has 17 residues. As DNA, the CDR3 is TGTGCCAGCAGCCAAGAAGGGGGGAGCGGGGGTCTAGATACGCAGTATTTT. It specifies CASSQEGGSGGLDTQYF.

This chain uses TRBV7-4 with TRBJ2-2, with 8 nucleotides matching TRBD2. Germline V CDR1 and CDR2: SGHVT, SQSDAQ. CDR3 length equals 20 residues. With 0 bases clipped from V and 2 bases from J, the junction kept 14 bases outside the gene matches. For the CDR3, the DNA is TGTGCCAGCAGCTTAGCCCCGGGAGGGCGGGGGGCTCACAACACCGGGGAGCTGTTTTTT. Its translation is CASSLAPGGRGAHNTGELFF.